This T cell receptor beta chain was documented in a study of identical twins. The CDR3 is made up of 13 amino acids. Germline V gene lookup returns CDR1 LNHDA and CDR2 SQIVND (reference sequence). V was shortened by 3 bases and J by 0 bases, with 5 bases between the two germline ends. MiXCR, applied by TCRdb to the 5' RACE reads, yields one record per CDR3 protein. The profile shows about 530,000 distinct CDR3 sequences, 20% to 25% of them singletons. These data were likewise used in another study, on yellow fever vaccine responses in identical twins.

V gene TRBV19 combines with J gene TRBJ2-5; D is undetermined. The sequence was collected from a woman younger than 30 in good health. Sequencing input: CD4+ T cells sorted from blood. The CDR3 loop reads CASSMGYQETQYF. In DNA form, the CDR3 reads TGTGCCAGTAGTATGGGGTACCAAGAGACCCAGTACTTC.